This TCR beta chain was captured in a study of cytomegalovirus exposure and HLA in healthy donors. Overall study findings and caveats: Information on immune exposure was restricted to one variable (CMV serostatus). Sequencing probably produced one cluster of sequence variants that were highly shared. A later analysis reportedly identified an Asian-associated ancestry cluster as carrying fewer N-insertions than the 666-donor mean.

Donors had nominal health at sampling but likely had unrecorded immune exposures. About this clone: Its target is unknown.

PCR was performed using 60 Vbeta and 13 Jbeta primers. Data came from immunoSEQ multiplex PCR; TCRdb stores just in-frame clones and leaves some out. This table holds about 180,000 clones, roughly 75% found once. V dropped 4 bases and J dropped 2; count of bases not matched to a gene: 2. From germline, CDR1 is SGHTA and CDR2 FQGNSA. CDR3 length: 15 amino acids. This sequence originates from a middle-aged man in good health and CMV-seronegative. Material for sequencing was PBMCs. This chain connects TRBV7-2 to TRBJ2-1; TRBD1 matches at 10 bases. The CDR3 DNA follows: TGTGCCAGCAGCTCGGACAGGGGGGCCTACAATGAGCAGTTCTTC. This translates into CASSSDRGAYNEQFF. Looking up the rest from reference TRBV7-2 and TRBJ2-1 gives the full variable domain: GAGVSQSPSNKVTEKGKDVELRCDPISGHTALYWYRQSLGQGLEFLIYFQGNSAPDKSGLPSDRFSAERTGGSVSTLTIQRTQQEDSAVYLCASSSDRGAYNEQFFGPGTRLTVL.